This paragraph reports one TCR beta chain. The source of the sample is a study of shared clonotypes between healthy human individuals. Study as a whole: Each donor's CD8 memory used one plate, CD8 naive two, each CD4 subset three.

For sorted subsets, 150 to 200 ng DNA per replicate equaled some 27,000 T cell genomes. Libraries were prepared by immunoSEQ multiplex PCR; TCRdb keeps only in-frame clonotypes and omits some of them. The sample lists approximately 600,000 clones; about 95% were seen once. Naive CD8 cells were CD45RO-negative, positively selected for CCR7, excluding terminally differentiated effector memory CD45RA+ cells. This clonotype was sampled from a woman under 40 in good health. The sample was naive CD8+ T cells sorted from blood.

For the CDR3, the DNA is TGTGCCAGCAGCGCTCAACCGGGCCCCTATTACGAGCAGTACTTC. Translating it yields CASSAQPGPYYEQYF. J is TRBJ2-7 and V is TRBV9; D unclear. This CDR3 region has 15 residues. Trimming removed 3 bases at V and 4 bases at J, with 17 bases between. The V gene's germline CDR1 is SGDLS and CDR2 YYNGEE.